Following are 18 T cell receptor beta chains from one sample sequenced in a study of post-analysis software for immune sequencing data. The study's findings and limits: When patients were compared with controls, four to six TRBV segments were more frequent, TRBV5-6, TRBV5-1 and TRBV20-1 among them.

Unique molecular identifiers were present in the TCR beta cDNA libraries. MiXCR, applied by TCRdb to the PCR reads, yields one record per CDR3 protein. The table shows about 460,000 distinct CDR3 sequences, with over 35% occurring only once. For these TCRs, the target antigens are not known. Sequencing was done on a sample of blood. The receptor source for this set is a girl between 5 and 17 years old with multiple sclerosis.

The J gene is TRBJ2-3, the V gene TRBV4-1; 10 bases line up with TRBD2. This CDR3 has 21 amino acids. Germline V gives CDR1 MGHRA, CDR2 YSYEKL. V shed 0 bases and J 0 bases; nucleotides not matched to a gene: 15. In DNA form, the CDR3 reads TGCGCCAGCAGCCAAGATTTGGGGTACCTGGAGACTAGCGGGAGCACAGATACGCAGTATTTT. Protein product: CASSQDLGYLETSGSTDTQYF.

This sequence joins TRBV5-1 and TRBJ2-5; possibly TRBD1 for D (6 bases). Trimming removed 0 bases at V and 0 bases at J, with 18 bases between. The CDR3 spans 18 residues. Germline loops: CDR1 SGHRS, CDR2 YFSETQ. CDR3 nucleotides: TGCGCCAGCAGCTTGGGCCTTTACAGGGATACGTACCAAGAGACCCAGTACTTC. Translated, it gives CASSLGLYRDTYQETQYF.

The genes are TRBV24-1 and TRBJ2-1; TRBD2 is a possible D gene (6 bases). The V end was cut by 5 bases, the J end by 8 bases, with 21 bases between. Germline V lookup: CDR1 KGHDR, CDR2 SFDVKD. CDR3 length equals 16 residues. The chain's CDR3 is CATSGSWRDDGDEQFF. The CDR3 nucleotides read TGTGCCACCAGTGGGTCCTGGCGGGACGACGGGGATGAGCAGTTCTTC.

The rearrangement uses TRBV7-9 and TRBJ2-5; D possibly uses TRBD1 or TRBD2 (5 bases each). With the DNA end fitting TRBJ2-7 better, the J assignment may be wrong. The CDR3 has 15 amino acids. Per the germline V gene, CDR1 is SEHNR and CDR2 is FQNEAQ (reference sequence). The CDR3 bases are TGTGCCAGCAGCTTACTTCGTCCGGGACGCGACGAGCAGTACTTC. Translation: CASSLLRPGRDEQYF.

This clonotype was picked up many times. DNA of the CDR3: TGCAGCGTCGCAGAAGGGAGGGCCCTGAAATACAATGAGCAGTTCTTC. Translating it yields CSVAEGRALKYNEQFF. The V gene is TRBV29-1, the J gene TRBJ2-1; TRBD2 matches 7 bases. Trimming removed 6 bases from V and 4 bases from J; junction bases left unmatched: 15. The CDR3 is made up of 16 amino acids. CDR1 is SQVTM, CDR2 ANQGSEA, per germline.

V gene TRBV4-3 combines with J gene TRBJ2-2, with D uncertain. Germline V CDR1 and CDR2: LGHNA, YSLEER. The CDR3 contains 14 residues. V shed 4 bases and J shed 1 base, with 7 bases lying between them. The CDR3 loop is CASSLWRNTGELFF. As DNA, the CDR3 is TGCGCCAGCAGCCTGTGGCGGAACACCGGGGAGCTGTTTTTT.

This clonotype was counted a few times. The junction departs from germline at one end; a sequencing error may be responsible. CDR3 loop: CASSPIGENTETFF. The CDR3 DNA sequence: TGCGCCAGCAGCCCCATCGGAGAGAACACTGAAACTTTCTTT. The V and J genes are TRBV5-1 and TRBJ1-1; D not resolved. This CDR3 spans 14 amino acids. Germline V gene sequence: CDR1 SGHRS, CDR2 YFSETQ.

This clonotype was seen only a few times. The chain is built from TRBV10-3 and TRBJ2-3, with 8 nucleotides matching TRBD2. The CDR3 has 15 residues. Losses at the gene ends were 8 bases for V and 0 bases for J; bases not matched to a gene: 7. In germline, CDR1 is ENHRY, CDR2 SYGVKD. The CDR3 spells CAILASGYSTDTQYF. Here the CDR3 DNA reads TGTGCCATCTTGGCTAGCGGGTATAGCACAGATACGCAGTATTTT.

The chain has TRBV10-1 and TRBJ2-1; no clear D gene. From germline, CDR1 is WNHNN and CDR2 SYGVQD (reference sequence). This CDR3 spans 12 amino acids. Trimming took 5 bases from V and 4 from J, leaving 6 bases between them. The CDR3 coding sequence is TGCGCCAGCAGTAAAGAATACAATGAGCAGTTCTTC. Its translation is CASSKEYNEQFF.

CDR3 bases: TGCGCCAGCAGCCAACCTACGGGAGGCGAGCAGTACTTC. Encoded protein: CASSQPTGGEQYF. The rearrangement uses TRBV4-1 and TRBJ2-7; the match to TRBD2 covers 7 bases. J lost 6 bases, V lost 2 bases, and 4 bases had no gene match. The CDR3 length is 13 residues. Germline V gene data show CDR1 as MGHRA and CDR2 as YSYEKL.

The CDR3 nucleotides are TGTGCCAGCAGCATAATGGGGACAATCCAAGAGACCCAGTACTTC. Translated: CASSIMGTIQETQYF. This chain connects TRBV11-2 to TRBJ2-5, with D perhaps matching TRBD1 (6 bases). Germline CDR1 SGHAT, CDR2 FQNNGV. The V end was cut by 5 bases, the J end by 1 base, with 14 bases between. This CDR3 comprises 15 residues.

The rearrangement links TRBV30 to TRBJ2-7; D is perhaps TRBD1 or TRBD2 (5 bases each). With 2 bases removed from V and 4 bases from J, the gap between germline ends came to 12 bases. Per the germline V gene, CDR1 is GTSNPN and CDR2 is SVGIG (reference sequence). The CDR3 totals 13 residues. The CDR3 DNA is TGTGCCTGGAGTCCGGGACGGGATTACGAGCAGTACTTC. As protein: CAWSPGRDYEQYF.

The V call is TRBV4-1, the J call TRBJ2-4; the D is unclear. The DNA end is more similar to TRBJ2-7, so the J call may be wrong. This CDR3 is built from 16 residues. Germline CDR1 reads MGHRA; CDR2 reads YSYEKL. This chain's CDR3 is CASSRETGPSNYEQYF. CDR3 sequence (DNA): TGCGCCAGCAGCCGAGAAACCGGGCCATCAAACTACGAGCAGTACTTC.

The chain uses TRBV20-1 and TRBJ2-5; 10 nucleotides align to TRBD1. CDR1 is DFQATT, CDR2 SNEGSKA, per germline (reference sequence). V lost 4 bases, J lost 11 bases, and 16 bases stayed unmatched. The CDR3 has 15 residues. The CDR3 DNA sequence: TGCAGTGCTACCTTAGGGACAGGGGCCTACAATGAGCAGTACTTC. Encoded protein: CSATLGTGAYNEQYF.

J is TRBJ2-1 and V is TRBV29-1; 9 bases are shared with TRBD1. Germline assignment: CDR1 SQVTM and CDR2 ANQGSEA. There are 17 residues in the CDR3. Germline trimming cut 1 base from V and 3 bases from J; bases unmatched to any gene: 10. The CDR3 coding sequence is TGCAGCGTTGAAGTACGGACAGGGGAAAACTACTACAATGAGCAGTTCTTC. This translates into CSVEVRTGENYYNEQFF.

The sample holds a few counts of this clonotype. The chain carries TRBV29-1 and TRBJ2-3; the match to TRBD1 covers 12 bases. The V and J ends lost 0 bases and 4 bases, in that order; junction bases with no gene match: 5. The CDR3 spans 16 residues. Germline values: CDR1 SQVTM, CDR2 ANQGSEA. The CDR3 nucleotides read TGCAGCGTTGAAGATTGGGACAGGGGGCTTTCAGATACGCAGTATTTT. Protein product: CSVEDWDRGLSDTQYF.

Concerning this clonotype: One end of the junction does not line up with germline, which may come from a read error. V and J are TRBV27 and TRBJ2-3; 7 bases map to TRBD2. The CDR3 covers 15 residues. The germline V gene encodes CDR1 MNHEY and CDR2 SMNVEV (reference sequence). The CDR3 protein is CASSFSGIITDMQYF. CDR3 nucleotide sequence: TGTGCCAGCAGTTTCAGCGGGATCATCACAGATATGCAGTATTTT.

Comments on this clonotype: This could be a read error, since a much larger clone is one nucleotide away. The chain combines TRBV12-3 or TRBV12-4 with TRBJ2-3; 9 nucleotides agree with TRBD2. This CDR3 is built from 15 residues. V shed 4 bases and J 6 bases; nucleotides not matched to a gene: 8. CDR3 nucleotide sequence: TGTGCCAGCAGTTCGTTGCGGGAGGGCGCGGATACGCAGTATTTT. Protein: CASSSLREGADTQYF.